The 26 T cell receptor beta chains given below trace back to one sample, sequenced in a study of blood T cells in healthy people across ages. Primers used in a second PCR of about 7 to 12 cycles were a sample-barcoded 5' primer and a J-beta primer mix. MiXCR was run by TCRdb on the 5' RACE reads, yielding one entry per CDR3 protein. Counted here are around 400,000 distinct CDR3 sequences, more than 45% occurring once; the ten biggest clones make up approximately 51%. The sequenced sample consisted of blood. These receptor sequences come from a man between 60 and 75 years old in good health.

About this clonotype: A much larger clone is a single base away; this may be a read error. The genes are TRBV3-1 and TRBJ2-7, with D unresolved. The CDR3 is 17 amino acids. The V gene's germline CDR1 is LGHDT and CDR2 YNNKEL (reference sequence). V was shortened by 4 bases and J by 7 bases, with 26 bases between the two germline ends. CDR3 nucleotide sequence: TGTGCCAGCAGCCCCGCCAAAAGGTCTGGTATCCCCAATGAGCAGTACTTC. Translated: CASSPAKRSGIPNEQYF.

Written as DNA, the CDR3 is TGTGCCATCAGGGCTAGCGGGAACGCAGATACGCAGTATTTT. It is translated as CAIRASGNADTQYF. The chain combines TRBV10-3 with TRBJ2-3, with 9 bases identical to TRBD2. Germline V gives CDR1 ENHRY, CDR2 SYGVKD. The CDR3 loop spans 14 amino acids. V shed 6 bases and J 4 bases; nucleotides not matched to a gene: 5.

V is TRBV5-1 and J is TRBJ1-2; D call uncertain. This CDR3 has 14 residues. V lost 7 bases to trimming and J lost 6 bases, with 19 bases between them. Germline V gives CDR1 SGHRS, CDR2 YFSETQ. The CDR3 is CASGEAAGTDGYTF. Written as DNA, the CDR3 is TGCGCCAGCGGCGAGGCGGCAGGTACCGATGGCTACACCTTC.

The sample holds a few counts of this clonotype. The V gene is TRBV20-1, the J gene TRBJ1-2, with D unresolved. V lost 1 base, J lost 4 bases, and 4 bases lay in between. The CDR3 length is 11 residues. Per the germline V gene, CDR1 is DFQATT and CDR2 is SNEGSKA (reference sequence). In DNA, the CDR3 is TGCAGTGCTAGAGGGTCCTATGGCTACACCTTC. It codes for CSARGSYGYTF.

In this sample, this clonotype turned up once. This CDR3 is CSASVRNQPQHF. The CDR3 DNA follows: TGCAGTGCTAGTGTTCGTAATCAGCCCCAGCATTTT. The rearrangement joins TRBV20-1 to TRBJ1-5; D is ambiguous. Germline V lookup: CDR1 DFQATT, CDR2 SNEGSKA (reference sequence). V was shortened by 3 bases and J by 4 bases, with 7 bases between the two germline ends. CDR3 length: 12 residues.

This clonotype has at least ten counts. The rearrangement uses TRBV16 and TRBJ2-3; no clear D. V shed 2 bases and J shed 5 bases, with 2 bases lying between them. Germline V CDR1 and CDR2: KGHSY, FQNENV. The CDR3 runs 11 residues. CDR3 protein: CASSQGDTQYF. As DNA, the CDR3 is TGTGCCAGCAGCCAAGGAGATACGCAGTATTTT.

For this clonotype: This could be a read error, since a much larger clone is one nucleotide away. The V gene is TRBV5-1, the J gene TRBJ2-7; D may be TRBD1 (7 bases). Deletions cut 3 bases from V and 9 bases from J, with 25 bases between. CDR1 SGHRS and CDR2 YFSETQ come from the germline V gene. The CDR3 has 16 amino acids. CDR3 protein: CASSSEGGQINDAQYF. The CDR3 DNA sequence: TGCGCCAGCAGCTCCGAGGGGGGACAGATCAATGATGCGCAGTACTTC.

This chain joins TRBV12-3 or TRBV12-4 and TRBJ2-5; 7 bases are a match to TRBD1. The ends lost 6 bases at V and 5 bases at J; junction bases unmatched: 9. This CDR3 has 14 residues. The CDR3 region is CASRTTDRIETQYF. In DNA, the CDR3 is TGTGCCAGCAGGACGACGGACAGGATTGAGACCCAGTACTTC.

This clonotype has ten or more counts. DNA of the CDR3: TGTGCCAGCAGTTCCCTCGGGACTGGGTTCGACGAGCAGTACTTC. Protein product: CASSSLGTGFDEQYF. The chain recombines TRBV27 with TRBJ2-7, with a weak D call TRBD2 (6 bases). The germline V gene has CDR1 MNHEY and CDR2 SMNVEV (reference sequence). The CDR3 covers 15 residues. Trimming shortened V by 4 bases and J by 5 bases, and 18 bases separated the two germline ends.

The V and J genes are TRBV2 and TRBJ2-5; D possibly corresponds to TRBD2 (6 bases). V lost 6 bases and J lost 0, with 14 bases in between. Germline V gene lookup returns CDR1 SNHLY and CDR2 FYNNEI. The CDR3 is 15 residues long. CDR3 region: CASSGGASYQETQYF. The CDR3 nucleotides read TGTGCCAGCAGCGGCGGGGCTTCGTACCAAGAGACCCAGTACTTC.

The rearrangement uses TRBV9 and TRBJ2-6, with D uncertain. Germline V gene lookup returns CDR1 SGDLS and CDR2 YYNGEE. The length of the CDR3 is 16 residues. Trimming pared 3 bases from V and 4 bases from J, leaving 14 bases between. The CDR3 nucleotides are TGTGCCAGCAGCGATAACGTAGTTGCAGGGGCCAACGTCCTGACTTTC. Amino acid sequence: CASSDNVVAGANVLTF. The full variable domain, its missing parts supplied by reference TRBV9 and TRBJ2-6, is DSGVTQTPKHLITATGQRVTLRCSPRSGDLSVYWYQQSLDQGLQFLIQYYNGEERAKGNILERFSAQQFPDLHSELNLSSLELGDSALYFCASSDNVVAGANVLTFGAGSRLTVL.

The chain carries TRBV7-8 and TRBJ1-2; maybe TRBD1 (6 bases). Trimming took 5 bases from V and 4 from J, leaving 14 bases between them. In germline, CDR1 is SGHVS, CDR2 FQNEAQ. The CDR3 runs 14 residues. The CDR3 DNA is TGTGCCAGCAGCGAAAACAGGGAGGGCTATGGCTACACCTTC. Amino acids: CASSENREGYGYTF.

Regarding this clonotype: This may stem from a read error, because a much larger clone lies one nucleotide away. The chain uses TRBV5-1 and TRBJ2-1; D gene uncertain. The end of the DNA aligns better with TRBJ2-7, so the J call may be wrong. The CDR3 loop spans 17 amino acids. The germline V gene encodes CDR1 SGHRS and CDR2 YFSETQ. CDR3 sequence reads: CASSLAEGRLSYNEQYF. The DNA of the CDR3 is TGCGCCAGCAGCTTGGCCGAAGGACGCCTATCCTACAATGAGCAGTACTTC.

The chain carries TRBV6-1 and TRBJ1-2, with D perhaps TRBD1 (5 bases). The CDR3 length is 15 residues. Germline V CDR1 and CDR2: MNHNS, SASEGT. V lost 1 base and J lost 6, with 15 bases in between. The CDR3 region has the DNA TGTGCCAGCAGTGAAGGATCACAGGCTAAGGATGGCTACACCTTC. It codes for CASSEGSQAKDGYTF.

This clonotype appeared once. The V gene is TRBV28, the J gene TRBJ2-5; no definite D call. The better agreement between TRBJ2-7 and the DNA end casts doubt on the J call. Germline V lookup: CDR1 MDHEN, CDR2 SYDVKM. CDR3 length: 12 residues. CDR3 protein: CASSNGVHEQYF. For the CDR3, the DNA is TGTGCCAGCAGTAATGGGGTCCACGAGCAGTACTTC.

This clonotype has a count of ten or more. The chain joins TRBV10-3 to TRBJ2-3, with 9 positions matching TRBD2. The length of the CDR3 is 16 residues. CDR1 and CDR2 from the germline V gene are ENHRY and SYGVKD. V shed 7 bases, J shed 2 bases, and the junction held 10 bases outside the gene matches. The CDR3 region has the DNA TGTGCCATCAAGGGTAGCGGGGGATCTAACACAGATACGCAGTATTTT. It yields the protein CAIKGSGGSNTDTQYF.

This clonotype was seen a single time. This is likely a read error, given that the CDR3 carries no conserved phenylalanine or tryptophan at its end. V gene TRBV12-3 or TRBV12-4 combines with J gene TRBJ2-3; no firm D call. V lost 3 bases, J lost 1 base, and 8 bases lay in between. CDR3 length equals 14 residues. The CDR3 here is CASSFSGRTDTQYS. The CDR3 region has the DNA TGTGCCAGCAGTTTTAGTGGGCGCACAGATACGCAGTATTCT.

The chain combines TRBV7-3 with TRBJ1-6; D is uncertain. Trimming took off 5 bases at V and 4 bases at J, with 15 bases between the two ends. CDR3 length: 16 amino acids. Germline loops: CDR1 SGHTA, CDR2 FQGTGA. CDR3 sequence (DNA): TGTGCCAGCAGCCCCCTCGCTGCAGGTTATAATTCACCCCTCCACTTT. Translated, it gives CASSPLAAGYNSPLHF.

About this clonotype itself: This may be a read error: a much more frequent sequence differs by one nucleotide. The CDR3 DNA sequence: TGTGCCAACTCACCGGGGGGAGCCTACAATGAGCAGTTCTTC. Its protein is CANSPGGAYNEQFF. The chain uses TRBV18 and TRBJ2-1; 7 bases fit TRBD2. The CDR3 totals 14 residues. Germline V gene data show CDR1 as KGHSH and CDR2 as LQKENI.

The rearrangement links TRBV4-3 to TRBJ2-3, with a possible D match to TRBD2 (6 bases). CDR3 length: 16 residues. Germline CDR1 and CDR2: LGHNA and YSLEER. Trimming removed 4 bases at V and 0 bases at J, with 14 bases between. The CDR3 reads CASSRALASSTDTQYF. The CDR3 DNA is TGCGCCAGCAGCCGCGCGCTAGCGTCTAGCACAGATACGCAGTATTTT.

The V gene is TRBV6-5, the J gene TRBJ2-1, with a tentative D call TRBD1 (5 bases). The CDR3 totals 15 residues. Germline assignment: CDR1 MNHEY and CDR2 SVGAGI. The germline V and J ends were trimmed by 0 bases and 6 bases, with 12 bases remaining between them. CDR3 sequence: CASSYSRGASNEQFF. In DNA, the CDR3 is TGTGCCAGCAGTTACTCAAGGGGCGCGAGCAATGAGCAGTTCTTC.

This rearrangement joins TRBV5-5 to TRBJ2-6; D is possibly TRBD1 (5 bases). Between the trimmed V and J ends, which lost 0 bases and 0 bases, there was a span of 16 bases. The CDR3 is 19 amino acids. The germline gives CDR1 SGHKS, CDR2 YYEKEE (reference sequence). CDR3 sequence (DNA): TGTGCCAGCAGCTTGGAGCAAGCAGGGCTGAGCTCTGGGGCCAACGTCCTGACTTTC. Amino acids: CASSLEQAGLSSGANVLTF. Variable domain in full (rest from reference TRBV5-5 and TRBJ2-6): DAGVTQSPTHLIKTRGQQVTLRCSPISGHKSVSWYQQVLGQGPQFIFQYYEKEERGRGNFPDRFSARQFPNYSSELNVNALLLGDSALYLCASSLEQAGLSSGANVLTFGAGSRLTVL.

The chain links TRBV28 to TRBJ2-5; 10 bases agree with TRBD1. This CDR3 comprises 15 residues. Germline V gene sequence: CDR1 MDHEN, CDR2 SYDVKM. J gave up 3 bases and V 5 bases, and 6 bases lay outside the gene matches. In nucleotides, the CDR3 is TGTGCCAGCAGTGGGACCGGGACAGGGGAAGAGACCCAGTACTTC. It encodes CASSGTGTGEETQYF.

The chain carries TRBV12-3 or TRBV12-4 and TRBJ2-7; 10 bases are shared with TRBD2. V was pared by 2 bases and J by 6 bases, with 4 bases of the junction left unmatched. This CDR3 is 14 amino acids long. DNA of the CDR3: TGTGCCAGCAGTTTATTGGGACTAGCGAGCGAGCAGTACTTC. It yields the protein CASSLLGLASEQYF.

Only a few counts were recorded for this clonotype. The rearrangement joins TRBV7-2 to TRBJ2-3, with D perhaps given as TRBD1 or TRBD2 (7 bases each). The germline V gene encodes CDR1 SGHTA and CDR2 FQGNSA. Deletions cut 1 base from V and 5 bases from J, with 19 bases between. The length of the CDR3 is 17 residues. CDR3: CASSLVGEGAQKDTQYF. As DNA, the CDR3 is TGTGCCAGCAGCTTAGTTGGGGAGGGGGCCCAGAAAGATACGCAGTATTTT.

This chain joins TRBV7-8 and TRBJ2-1; 8 bases are shared with TRBD1. The CDR3 has 16 amino acids. The J segment lost 3 bases and the V segment lost 1 base, leaving 5 bases of the junction unmatched. Germline V gene sequence: CDR1 SGHVS, CDR2 FQNEAQ. The CDR3 loop reads CASSLGTGRIYNEQFF. CDR3 nucleotides: TGTGCCAGCAGCTTAGGGACAGGGCGCATCTACAATGAGCAGTTCTTC.